This TCR beta chain appears in the sequencing data of a study of blood T cell repertoires in COVID-19. The Seattle patients, enrolled during active infection, were followed longitudinally. The method was immunoSEQ multiplex PCR; TCRdb's version includes in-frame clones alone and lacks a portion of them. Of over 100,000 clones in the sample, about 89% are singletons; the top ten hold 9.5% to 12%. This clone was counted only a few times. The CDR3 is 14 residues long. Germline trimming cut 4 bases from V and 5 bases from J; bases unmatched to any gene: 6. CDR1 is LGHDT, CDR2 YNNKEL, per germline (reference sequence).

V gene TRBV3-1 (or the pseudogene TRBV3-2) combines with J gene TRBJ1-1; the match to TRBD1 covers 8 bases. This clonotype was sampled from a woman between 70 and 85 years old with COVID-19, enrolled during active disease. Sequencing used peripheral blood. Written as DNA, the CDR3 is TGTGCCAGCAGCCGGCTGGACAGGGAGACTGAAGCTTTCTTT. This codes for CASSRLDRETEAFF.